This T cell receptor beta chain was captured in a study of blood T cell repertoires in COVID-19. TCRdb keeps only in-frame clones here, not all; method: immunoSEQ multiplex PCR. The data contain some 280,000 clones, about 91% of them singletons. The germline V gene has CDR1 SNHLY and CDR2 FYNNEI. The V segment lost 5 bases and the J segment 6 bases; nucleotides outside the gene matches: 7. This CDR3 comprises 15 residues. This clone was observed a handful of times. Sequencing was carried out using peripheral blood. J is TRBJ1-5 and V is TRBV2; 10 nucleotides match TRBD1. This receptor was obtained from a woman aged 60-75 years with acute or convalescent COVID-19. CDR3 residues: CASSQRTGGSQPQHF. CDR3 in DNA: TGTGCCAGCAGTCAAAGGACAGGGGGGAGTCAGCCCCAGCATTTT.